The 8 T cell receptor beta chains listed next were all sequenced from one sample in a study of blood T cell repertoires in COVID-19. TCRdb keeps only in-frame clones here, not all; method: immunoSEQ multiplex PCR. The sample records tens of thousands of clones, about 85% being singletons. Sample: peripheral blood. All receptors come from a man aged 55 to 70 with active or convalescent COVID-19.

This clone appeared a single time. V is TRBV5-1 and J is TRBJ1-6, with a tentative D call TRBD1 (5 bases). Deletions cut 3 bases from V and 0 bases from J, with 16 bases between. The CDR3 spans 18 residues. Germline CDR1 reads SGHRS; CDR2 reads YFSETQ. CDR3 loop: CASSWEGPQSSYNSPLHF. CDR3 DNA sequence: TGCGCCAGCAGCTGGGAGGGACCCCAGAGCTCCTATAATTCACCCCTCCACTTT.

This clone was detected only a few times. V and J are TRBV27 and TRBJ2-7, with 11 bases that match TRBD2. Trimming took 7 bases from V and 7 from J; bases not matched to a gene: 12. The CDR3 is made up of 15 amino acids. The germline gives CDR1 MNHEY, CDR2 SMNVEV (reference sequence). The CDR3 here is CASTLLGLAGGEQYV. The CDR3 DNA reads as TGTGCCAGCACCCTTCTGGGGCTAGCGGGGGGAGAGCAGTACGTC.

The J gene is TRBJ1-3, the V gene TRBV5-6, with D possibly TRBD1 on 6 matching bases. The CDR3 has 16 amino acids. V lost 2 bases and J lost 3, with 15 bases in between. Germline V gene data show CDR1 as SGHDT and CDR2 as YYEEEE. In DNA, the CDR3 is TGTGCCAGCAGCTTAGGGAGACAGGTGCTTGGAAACACCATATATTTT. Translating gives CASSLGRQVLGNTIYF.

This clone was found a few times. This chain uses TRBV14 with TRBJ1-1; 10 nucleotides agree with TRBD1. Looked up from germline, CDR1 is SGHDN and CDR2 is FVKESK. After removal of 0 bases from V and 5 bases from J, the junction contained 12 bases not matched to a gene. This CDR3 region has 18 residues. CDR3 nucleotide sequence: TGTGCCAGCAGCCAAGACCGTCCCGGGACAGGGGCGAGGACTGAAGCTTTCTTT. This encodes CASSQDRPGTGARTEAFF.

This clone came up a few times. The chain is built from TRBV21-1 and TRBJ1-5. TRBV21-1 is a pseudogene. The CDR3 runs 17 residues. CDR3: CASSKRRGRSGGQPQHF. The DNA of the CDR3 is TGTGCCAGCAGCAAACGGAGAGGGAGAAGTGGCGGGCAGCCCCAGCATTTT.

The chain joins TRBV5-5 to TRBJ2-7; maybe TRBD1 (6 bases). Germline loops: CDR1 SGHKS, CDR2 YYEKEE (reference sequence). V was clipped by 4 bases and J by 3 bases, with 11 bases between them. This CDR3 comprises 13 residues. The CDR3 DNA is TGTGCCAGCAGCACAGGGCCACTCTACGAGCAGTACGTC. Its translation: CASSTGPLYEQYV.

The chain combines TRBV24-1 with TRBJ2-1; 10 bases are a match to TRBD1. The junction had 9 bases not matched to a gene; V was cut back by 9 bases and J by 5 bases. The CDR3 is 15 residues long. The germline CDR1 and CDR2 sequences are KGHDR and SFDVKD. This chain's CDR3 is CATAATGGYDNEQFF. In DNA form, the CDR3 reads TGTGCCACCGCCGCGACAGGGGGCTACGACAATGAGCAGTTCTTC.

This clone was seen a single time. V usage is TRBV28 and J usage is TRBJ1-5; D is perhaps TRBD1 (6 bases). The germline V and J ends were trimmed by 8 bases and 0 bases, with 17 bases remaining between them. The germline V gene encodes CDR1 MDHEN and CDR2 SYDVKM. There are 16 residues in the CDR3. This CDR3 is CASLRGDLGSNQPQHF. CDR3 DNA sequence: TGTGCCAGCCTCAGGGGAGATTTGGGTAGCAATCAGCCCCAGCATTTT.